The T cell receptor beta chain described here comes from a study of post-analysis software for immune sequencing data. In the study overall: In terms of disease course, relapsing-remitting, secondary progressive and progressive-relapsing multiple sclerosis were included. Findings and caveats of the study: Relative to controls, patients had about five TRBV segments at higher frequency, with TRBV5-6, TRBV5-1 and TRBV20-1 among these. Multiple sclerosis patients had significantly lower normalized Chao1 diversity than controls.

Presence of unique molecular identifiers characterized the TCR beta cDNA libraries. TCRdb passed the PCR reads through MiXCR, listing each CDR3 protein once. The data hold over 250,000 distinct CDR3 sequences, with approximately 34% observed a single time. The CDR3 is made up of 15 amino acids. Germline loops: CDR1 SGHTA, CDR2 FQGNSA. Trimming stripped 1 base from V and 6 bases from J, with 13 bases between. Remarks on this clonotype: Antigen: not known.

This TCR came from a girl between 5 and 17 years old with multiple sclerosis. This chain links TRBV7-2 with TRBJ2-1; perhaps TRBD1 as D (5 bases). Source material: blood. Written as DNA, the CDR3 is TGTGCCAGCAGCTTAGGGCAGGGAAGCTGCAATGAGCAGTTCTTC. Translating it yields CASSLGQGSCNEQFF.